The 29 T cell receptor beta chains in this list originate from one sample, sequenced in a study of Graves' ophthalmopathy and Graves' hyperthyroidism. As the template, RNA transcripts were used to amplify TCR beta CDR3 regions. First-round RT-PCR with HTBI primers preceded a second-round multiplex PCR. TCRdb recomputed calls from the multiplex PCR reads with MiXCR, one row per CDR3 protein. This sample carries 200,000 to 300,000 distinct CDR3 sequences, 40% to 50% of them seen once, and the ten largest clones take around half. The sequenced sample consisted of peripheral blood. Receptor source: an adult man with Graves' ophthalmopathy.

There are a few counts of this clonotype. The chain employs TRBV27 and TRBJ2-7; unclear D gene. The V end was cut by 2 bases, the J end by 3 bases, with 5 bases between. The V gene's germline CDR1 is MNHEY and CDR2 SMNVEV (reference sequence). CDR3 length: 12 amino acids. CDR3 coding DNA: TGTGCCAGCAGTTTACGCCGCTACGAGCAGTACTTC. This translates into CASSLRRYEQYF.

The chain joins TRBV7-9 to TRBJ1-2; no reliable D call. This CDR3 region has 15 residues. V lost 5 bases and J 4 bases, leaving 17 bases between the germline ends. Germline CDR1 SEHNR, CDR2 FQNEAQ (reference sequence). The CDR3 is CASSNLSQLGYGYTF. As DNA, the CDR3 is TGTGCCAGCAGCAACTTATCCCAGCTAGGCTATGGCTACACCTTC.

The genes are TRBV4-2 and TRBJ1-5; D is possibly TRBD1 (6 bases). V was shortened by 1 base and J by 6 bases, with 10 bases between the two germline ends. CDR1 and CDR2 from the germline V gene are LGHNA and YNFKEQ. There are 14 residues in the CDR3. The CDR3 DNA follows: TGTGCCAGCAGCCAAGCCGGGGGCGGTCAGCCCCAGCATTTT. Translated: CASSQAGGGQPQHF.

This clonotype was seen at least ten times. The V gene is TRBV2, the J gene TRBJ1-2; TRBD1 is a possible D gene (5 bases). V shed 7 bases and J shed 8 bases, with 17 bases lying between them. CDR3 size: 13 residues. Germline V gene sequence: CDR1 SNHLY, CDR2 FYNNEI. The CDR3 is CASTFGQGDGYTF. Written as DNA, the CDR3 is TGTGCCAGCACGTTCGGGCAGGGTGACGGCTACACCTTC.

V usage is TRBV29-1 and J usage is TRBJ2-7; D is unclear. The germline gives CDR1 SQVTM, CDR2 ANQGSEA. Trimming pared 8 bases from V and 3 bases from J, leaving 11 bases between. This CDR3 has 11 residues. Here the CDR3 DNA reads TGCAGCTTAGCCCCCCTCTACGAGCAGTACTTC. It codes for CSLAPLYEQYF.

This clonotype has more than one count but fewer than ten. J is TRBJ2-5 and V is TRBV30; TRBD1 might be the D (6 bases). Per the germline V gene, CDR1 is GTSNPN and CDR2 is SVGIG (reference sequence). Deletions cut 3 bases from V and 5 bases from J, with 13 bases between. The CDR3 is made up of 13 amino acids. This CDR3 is CAWRKEGVETQYF. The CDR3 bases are TGTGCCTGGAGAAAAGAGGGGGTTGAGACCCAGTACTTC.

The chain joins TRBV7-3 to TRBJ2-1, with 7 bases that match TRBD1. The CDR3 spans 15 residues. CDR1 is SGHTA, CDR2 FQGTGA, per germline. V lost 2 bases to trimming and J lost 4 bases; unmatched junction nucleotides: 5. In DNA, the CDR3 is TGTGCCAGCAGCTTACATGCGGACAGGTACAATGAGCAGTTCTTC. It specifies CASSLHADRYNEQFF. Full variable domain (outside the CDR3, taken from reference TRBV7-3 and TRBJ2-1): GAGVSQTPSNKVTEKGKYVELRCDPISGHTALYWYRQSLGQGPEFLIYFQGTGAADDSGLPNDRFFAVRPEGSVSTLKIQRTERGDSAVYLCASSLHADRYNEQFFGPGTRLTVL.

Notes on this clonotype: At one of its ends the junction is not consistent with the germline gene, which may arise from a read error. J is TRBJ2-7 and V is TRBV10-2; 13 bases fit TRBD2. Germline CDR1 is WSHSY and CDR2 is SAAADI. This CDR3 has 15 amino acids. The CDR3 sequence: CASSILAGGYYEQYF. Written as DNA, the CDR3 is TGTGCCAGCAGCATACTAGCGGGAGGGTACTACGAGCAGTACTTC.

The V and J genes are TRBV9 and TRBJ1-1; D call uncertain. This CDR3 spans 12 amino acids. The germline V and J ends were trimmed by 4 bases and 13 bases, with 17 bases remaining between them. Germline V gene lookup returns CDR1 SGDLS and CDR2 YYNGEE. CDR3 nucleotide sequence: TGTGCCAGCAGCCAAGATGAGGGAAAGGGTTTCTTT. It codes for CASSQDEGKGFF.

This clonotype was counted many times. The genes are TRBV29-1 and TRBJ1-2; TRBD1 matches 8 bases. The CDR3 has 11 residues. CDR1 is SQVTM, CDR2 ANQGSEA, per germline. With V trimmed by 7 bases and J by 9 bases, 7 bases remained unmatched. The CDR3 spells CSALDRASYTF. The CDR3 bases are TGCAGCGCTCTGGACAGGGCGAGCTACACCTTC.

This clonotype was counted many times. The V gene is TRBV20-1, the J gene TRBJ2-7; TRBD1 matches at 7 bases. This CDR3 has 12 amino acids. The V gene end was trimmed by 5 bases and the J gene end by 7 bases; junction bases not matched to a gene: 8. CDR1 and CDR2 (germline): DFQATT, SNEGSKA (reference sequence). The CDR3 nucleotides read TGCAGTGCTCACGACAGGGAAGAAGAGCAGTACTTC. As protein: CSAHDREEEQYF.

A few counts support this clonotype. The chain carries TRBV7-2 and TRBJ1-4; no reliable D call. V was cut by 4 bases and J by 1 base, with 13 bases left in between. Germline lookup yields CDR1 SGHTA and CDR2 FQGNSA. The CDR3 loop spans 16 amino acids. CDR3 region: CASSSLRHRTNEKLFF. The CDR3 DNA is TGTGCCAGCAGCTCATTGAGACACAGAACTAATGAAAAACTGTTTTTT.

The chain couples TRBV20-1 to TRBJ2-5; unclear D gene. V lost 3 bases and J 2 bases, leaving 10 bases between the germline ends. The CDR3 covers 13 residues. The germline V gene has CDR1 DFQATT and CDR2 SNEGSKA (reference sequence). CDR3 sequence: CSASDPLQETQYF. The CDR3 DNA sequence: TGCAGTGCTAGTGACCCTTTACAAGAGACCCAGTACTTC.

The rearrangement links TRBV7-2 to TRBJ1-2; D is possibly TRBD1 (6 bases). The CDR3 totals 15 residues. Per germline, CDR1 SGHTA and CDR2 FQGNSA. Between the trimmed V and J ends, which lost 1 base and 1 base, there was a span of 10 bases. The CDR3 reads CASSLGQVLNYGYTF. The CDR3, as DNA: TGTGCCAGCAGCTTAGGACAGGTCCTTAACTATGGCTACACCTTC.

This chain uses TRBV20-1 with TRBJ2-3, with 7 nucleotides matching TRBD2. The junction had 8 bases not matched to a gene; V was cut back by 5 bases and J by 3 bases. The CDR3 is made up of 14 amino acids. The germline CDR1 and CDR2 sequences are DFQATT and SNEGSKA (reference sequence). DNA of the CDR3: TGCAGTGCTGGAGCGGGACTTGGGACAGATACGCAGTATTTT. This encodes CSAGAGLGTDTQYF.

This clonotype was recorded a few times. The CDR3 region is CASSLPTGPSSYEQYF. The CDR3 bases are TGTGCCAGTAGTCTCCCGACAGGACCGAGCTCCTACGAGCAGTACTTC. This chain connects TRBV19 to TRBJ2-7, with D maybe TRBD1 (6 bases). Germline V gene data show CDR1 as LNHDA and CDR2 as SQIVND (reference sequence). Trimming cost V 5 bases and J 0 bases, with 17 bases left between them. CDR3 length: 16 amino acids.

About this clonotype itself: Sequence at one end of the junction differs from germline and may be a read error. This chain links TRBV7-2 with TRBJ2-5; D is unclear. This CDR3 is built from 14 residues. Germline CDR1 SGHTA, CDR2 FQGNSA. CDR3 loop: CASSLEFREETQYF. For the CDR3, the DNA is TGCGCCAGCAGCTTGGAGTTCCGGGAAGAGACCCAGTACTTC. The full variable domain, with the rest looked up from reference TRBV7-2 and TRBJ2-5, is GAGVSQSPSNKVTEKGKDVELRCDPISGHTALYWYRQSLGQGLEFLIYFQGNSAPDKSGLPSDRFSAERTGGSVSTLTIQRTQQEDSAVYLCASSLEFREETQYFGPGTRLLVL.

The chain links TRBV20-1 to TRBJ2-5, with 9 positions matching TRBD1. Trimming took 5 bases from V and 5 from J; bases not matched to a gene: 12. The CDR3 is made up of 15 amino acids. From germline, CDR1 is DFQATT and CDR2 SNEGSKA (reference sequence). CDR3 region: CSAPPQGAPEETQYF. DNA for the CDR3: TGCAGTGCTCCTCCACAGGGGGCGCCGGAGGAGACCCAGTACTTC.

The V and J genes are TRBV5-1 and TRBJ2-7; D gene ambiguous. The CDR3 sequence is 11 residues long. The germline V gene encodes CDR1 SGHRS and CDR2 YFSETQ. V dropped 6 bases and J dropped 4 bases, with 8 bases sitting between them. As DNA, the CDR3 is TGCGCCAGCATGGACGGATACGAGCAGTACTTC. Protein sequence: CASMDGYEQYF.

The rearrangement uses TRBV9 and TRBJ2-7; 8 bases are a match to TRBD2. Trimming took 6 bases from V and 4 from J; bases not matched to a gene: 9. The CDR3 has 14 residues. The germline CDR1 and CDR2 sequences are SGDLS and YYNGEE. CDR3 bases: TGTGCCAGCACCCCGGGACTAGTTGGATACGAGCAGTACTTC. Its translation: CASTPGLVGYEQYF.

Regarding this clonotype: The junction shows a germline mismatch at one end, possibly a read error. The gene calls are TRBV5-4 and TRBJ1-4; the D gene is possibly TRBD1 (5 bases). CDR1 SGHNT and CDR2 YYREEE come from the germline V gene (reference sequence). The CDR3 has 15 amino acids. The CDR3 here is CASSLRVQGNEKLFF. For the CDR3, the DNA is TGTGCTAGCAGCTTGAGAGTCCAGGGTAATGAAAAACTGTTTTTT.

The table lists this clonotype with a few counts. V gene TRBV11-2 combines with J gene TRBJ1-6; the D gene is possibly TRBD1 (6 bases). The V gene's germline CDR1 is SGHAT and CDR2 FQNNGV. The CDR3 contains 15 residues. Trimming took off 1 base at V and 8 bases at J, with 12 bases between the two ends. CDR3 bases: TGTGCCAGCAGCTTAGTGAGGACAGAGCATTCACCCCTCCACTTT. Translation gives CASSLVRTEHSPLHF.

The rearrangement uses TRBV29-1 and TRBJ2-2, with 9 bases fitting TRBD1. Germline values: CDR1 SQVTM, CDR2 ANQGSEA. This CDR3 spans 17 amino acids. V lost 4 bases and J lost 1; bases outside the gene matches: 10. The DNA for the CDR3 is TGCAGCGTTGGAGGACAGGGGTTTCGGGTGAACACCGGGGAGCTGTTTTTT. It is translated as CSVGGQGFRVNTGELFF.

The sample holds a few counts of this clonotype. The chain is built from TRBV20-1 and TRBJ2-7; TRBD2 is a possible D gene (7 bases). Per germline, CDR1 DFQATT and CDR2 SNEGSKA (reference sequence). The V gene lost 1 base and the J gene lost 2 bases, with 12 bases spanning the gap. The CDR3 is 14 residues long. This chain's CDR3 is CSARVGGRPYEQYF. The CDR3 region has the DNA TGCAGTGCTAGAGTCGGGGGGCGACCCTACGAGCAGTACTTC.

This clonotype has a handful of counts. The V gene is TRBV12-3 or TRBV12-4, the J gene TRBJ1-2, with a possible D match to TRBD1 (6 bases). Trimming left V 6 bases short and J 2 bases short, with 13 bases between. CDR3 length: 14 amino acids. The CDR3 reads CASRYGQTNYGYTF. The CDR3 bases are TGTGCCAGCAGATACGGACAGACCAACTATGGCTACACCTTC.

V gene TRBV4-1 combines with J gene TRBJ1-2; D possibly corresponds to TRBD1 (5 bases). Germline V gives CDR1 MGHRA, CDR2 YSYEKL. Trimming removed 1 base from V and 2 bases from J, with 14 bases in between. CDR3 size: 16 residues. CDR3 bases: TGCGCCAGCAGCCAAGGGTTGAGGGGAATAAACTATGGCTACACCTTC. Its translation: CASSQGLRGINYGYTF.

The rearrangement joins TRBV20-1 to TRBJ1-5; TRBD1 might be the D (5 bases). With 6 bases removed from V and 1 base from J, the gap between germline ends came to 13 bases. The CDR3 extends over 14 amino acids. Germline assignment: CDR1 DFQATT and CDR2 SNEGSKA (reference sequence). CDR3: CSAVGGASNQPQHF. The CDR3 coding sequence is TGCAGTGCGGTAGGTGGGGCCAGCAATCAGCCCCAGCATTTT.

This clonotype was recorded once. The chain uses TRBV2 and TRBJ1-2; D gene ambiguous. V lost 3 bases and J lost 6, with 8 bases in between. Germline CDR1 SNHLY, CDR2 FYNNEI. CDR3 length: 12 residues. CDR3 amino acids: CASSEWEDGYTF. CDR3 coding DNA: TGTGCCAGCAGTGAGTGGGAGGATGGCTACACCTTC.

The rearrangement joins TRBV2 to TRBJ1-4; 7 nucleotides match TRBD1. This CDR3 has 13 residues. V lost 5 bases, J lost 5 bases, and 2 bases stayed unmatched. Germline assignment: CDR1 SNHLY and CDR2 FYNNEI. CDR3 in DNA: TGTGCCAGCAGTCAGGGGGGGAATGAAAAACTGTTTTTT. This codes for CASSQGGNEKLFF.